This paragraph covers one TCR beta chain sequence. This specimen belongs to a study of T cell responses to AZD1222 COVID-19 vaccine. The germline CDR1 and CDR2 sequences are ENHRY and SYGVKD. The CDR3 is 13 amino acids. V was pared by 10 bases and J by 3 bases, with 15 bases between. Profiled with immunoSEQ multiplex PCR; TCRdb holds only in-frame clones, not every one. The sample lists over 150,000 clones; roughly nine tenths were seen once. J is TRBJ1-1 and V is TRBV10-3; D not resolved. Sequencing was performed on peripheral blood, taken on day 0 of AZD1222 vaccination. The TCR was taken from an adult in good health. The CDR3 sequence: CANALRTDTEAFF. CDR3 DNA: TGTGCCAACGCCCTAAGGACCGACACTGAAGCTTTCTTT.